What follows describes a single TCR beta chain. The authors' processing: The assay estimated nucleated cells by amplifying reference gene primers. Using immunoSEQ multiplex PCR, the repertoire was profiled, and TCRdb retains in-frame clones only, with some absent. V, J and clone size reflect that table, while D and trimming were determined from the DNA. The sample yields roughly 240,000 clones, just under 85% seen once. Germline V CDR1 and CDR2: SGHKS, YYEKEE (reference sequence). Between the trimmed V and J ends, which lost 1 base and 5 bases, there was a span of 16 bases. This CDR3 contains 15 residues. The data are from a study of blood T cell repertoires in COVID-19. About the research overall: Italy, Spain and the United States were the sources of the convalescent and acute COVID-19 samples. T cells, B-cell-depleted T cells, or PBMCs provided the cDNA or gDNA that served as material.

V gene TRBV5-5 combines with J gene TRBJ2-7, with a tentative D call TRBD1 (6 bases). Sequencing was done on a sample of peripheral blood. This clonotype originated in a woman over 75 with acute or convalescent COVID-19. The DNA for the CDR3 is TGTGCCAGCAGCTTGCGTTTTTGGCAGGGGAACGAGCAGTACTTC. It encodes CASSLRFWQGNEQYF.